Listed below are T cell receptor beta chains from one sample, sequenced in a study of breast tumors, draining lymph nodes, adjacent tissues. A single record per CDR3 protein comes from TCRdb applying MiXCR to the multiplex PCR reads. The data hold some 130,000 distinct CDR3 sequences, with approximately 20% observed a single time. Sequenced input: axillary lymph node tissue. The receptors derive from a female donor with breast cancer. Some clones in this sample may be carry-over from other donors' samples. The CDR3 runs from the conserved cysteine through the conserved F or W. D genes are given only for firm matches. Some rows have no size entry. The others give once, few or many, or a class for an expanded clone.

clone_size	d_call	j_call	v_call	cdr3_aa	cdr3_nt
many	TRBD1	TRBJ2-7	TRBV15	CATSFRTGSSYEQYF	TGTGCCACCAGCTTTCGGACAGGGAGCTCCTACGAGCAGTACTTC
many	TRBD2	TRBJ2-7	TRBV7-7	CASSLVAGHGGSEQYF	TGTGCTAGCAGCTTAGTAGCGGGGCATGGAGGCTCCGAGCAGTACTTC
medium-sized	TRBD1	TRBJ2-2	TRBV7-9	CASSRLGQGNTGELFF	TGTGCCAGCAGCCGATTGGGACAGGGTAACACCGGGGAGCTGTTTTTT
many	TRBD2	TRBJ2-3	TRBV4-1	CASSQGASGRVPPADTQYF	TGCGCCAGCAGCCAAGGGGCTAGCGGGAGAGTCCCCCCCGCAGATACGCAGTATTTT
many	TRBD1	TRBJ1-4	TRBV5-1	CASSFTSGTGGEKLFF	TGCGCCAGCAGCTTCACCTCCGGGACAGGGGGTGAAAAACTGTTTTTT
many	.	TRBJ2-3	TRBV19	CASSSRWDTQYF	TGTGCCAGTAGCAGCCGTTGGGATACGCAGTATTTT
few	TRBD2	TRBJ2-5	TRBV30	CAWRRGLADQETQYF	TGTGCCTGGCGAAGAGGACTAGCGGATCAAGAGACCCAGTACTTC
many	TRBD2	TRBJ2-3	TRBV20-1	CSARGGRETTDTQYF	TGCAGTGCTAGAGGTGGGAGGGAAACCACAGATACGCAGTATTTT
many	TRBD2	TRBJ2-3	TRBV10-3	CAISESSGGAPDTQYF	TGTGCCATCAGTGAGTCGAGCGGGGGGGCTCCAGATACGCAGTATTTT
many	TRBD2	TRBJ2-7	TRBV20-1	CSAGGLAGGNYEQYF	TGCAGTGCTGGGGGACTAGCGGGAGGTAACTACGAGCAGTACTTC
many	.	TRBJ2-1	TRBV20-1	CSASGALAETYNEQFF	TGCAGTGCTAGCGGGGCTTTAGCGGAGACCTACAATGAGCAGTTCTTC
many	TRBD1	TRBJ1-2	TRBV4-2	CASSQDEGQGDGYTF	TGTGCCAGCAGCCAAGATGAGGGGCAGGGGGATGGCTACACCTTC
.	.	TRBJ1-1	TRBV4-2	CASSQDPSEAFF	TGTGCCAGCAGCCAAGACCCAAGTGAAGCTTTCTTT
.	.	TRBJ2-2	TRBV6-1	CASTKTRELFF	TGTGCCAGCACCAAAACCCGGGAGCTGTTTTTT
many	.	TRBJ2-7	TRBV3-1	CASSQGTSYEQYF	TGTGCCAGCAGCCAAGGCACGAGCTACGAGCAGTACTTC
few	.	TRBJ2-1	TRBV12-3/TRBV12-4	CASSLSGNIGNEQFF	TGTGCCAGCAGTCTATCCGGAAATATAGGCAATGAGCAGTTCTTC
many	TRBD2	TRBJ2-2	TRBV6-1	CASKSGGANTGELFF	TGTGCCAGCAAGAGCGGGGGGGCCAACACCGGGGAGCTGTTTTTT